The 9 T cell receptor beta chains below all came from one sample that was sequenced in a study of T cell responses to AZD1222 COVID-19 vaccine. Repertoires were generated with immunoSEQ multiplex PCR, while TCRdb's copy carries only in-frame clones and drops some. The sample lists tens of thousands of clones; nearly 90% were seen once. The input for sequencing was peripheral blood, taken on day 0 of AZD1222 vaccination. These receptors were obtained from an adult in good health.

The J gene is TRBJ2-5, the V gene TRBV7-9, with 9 bases aligning to TRBD1. Trimming cost V 4 bases and J 6 bases; bases outside gene matches: 12. The germline V gene encodes CDR1 SEHNR and CDR2 FQNEAQ (reference sequence). The CDR3 is 16 amino acids. CDR3 sequence reads: CASSSTIGTGMKTQYF. The CDR3 region has the DNA TGTGCCAGCAGCTCTACCATTGGGACAGGGATGAAGACCCAGTACTTC.

The rearrangement joins TRBV5-4 to TRBJ2-6; D is perhaps TRBD2 (5 bases). CDR1 and CDR2 from the germline V gene are SGHNT and YYREEE (reference sequence). V lost 0 bases and J 0 bases, leaving 13 bases between the germline ends. This CDR3 spans 18 amino acids. The CDR3 region has the DNA TGTGCCAGCAGCTTGGCCGGGGAAGGTCTCTCTGGGGCCAACGTCCTGACTTTC. Translated, it gives CASSLAGEGLSGANVLTF.

V and J are TRBV5-4 and TRBJ1-3; D is unclear. V lost 5 bases to trimming and J lost 0 bases, with 15 bases between them. This CDR3 contains 16 residues. The germline V gene encodes CDR1 SGHNT and CDR2 YYREEE (reference sequence). The CDR3 is CASRTSDTHSGNTIYF. The CDR3 DNA reads TGTGCCAGCAGGACCTCAGACACCCACTCTGGAAACACCATATATTTT.

The V call is TRBV11-2, the J call TRBJ2-1, with 10 bases identical to TRBD2. CDR1 is SGHAT and CDR2 is FQNNGV in the germline V gene. The CDR3 length is 15 residues. V shed 5 bases, J shed 5 bases, and the junction held 6 bases outside the gene matches. CDR3 in DNA: TGTGCCAGCAGCCTTCTGGGACTAGCGAACAATGAGCAGTTCTTC. Amino acid sequence: CASSLLGLANNEQFF. The full variable domain, its missing parts supplied by reference TRBV11-2 and TRBJ2-1, is EAGVAQSPRYKIIEKRQSVAFWCNPISGHATLYWYQQILGQGPKLLIQFQNNGVVDDSQLPKDRFSAERLKGVDSTLKIQPAKLEDSAVYLCASSLLGLANNEQFFGPGTRLTVL.

This chain uses TRBV6-4 with TRBJ1-1, with a tentative D call TRBD1 (6 bases). CDR1 and CDR2 from the germline V gene are MRHNA and SNTAGT. The CDR3 loop spans 14 amino acids. Trimming removed 4 bases from V and 6 bases from J, with 15 bases in between. The DNA for the CDR3 is TGTGCCAGCAGTGCCCATACAGGGTCAGCTGAAGCTTTCTTT. Amino acid sequence: CASSAHTGSAEAFF.

CDR3 residues: CASSFVNNQPQHF. The CDR3 coding sequence is TGTGCCAGCAGTTTCGTGAACAATCAGCCCCAGCATTTT. The chain has TRBV6-6 and TRBJ1-5; no reliable D call. Germline-derived CDR1 and CDR2 are MNHNY and SVGAGI (reference sequence). This CDR3 is built from 13 residues. Trimming pared 4 bases from V and 3 bases from J, leaving 7 bases between.

The chain couples TRBV6-1 to TRBJ1-1; D gene uncertain. Germline V gene data show CDR1 as MNHNS and CDR2 as SASEGT. The CDR3 consists of 17 residues. V was cut by 2 bases and J by 0 bases, with 16 bases left in between. The CDR3 region is CASSESWVLGLNTEAFF. The CDR3 nucleotides are TGTGCCAGCAGTGAATCCTGGGTCCTAGGGCTGAACACTGAAGCTTTCTTT.

The sample holds a few counts of this clone. The rearrangement joins TRBV18 to TRBJ1-1; TRBD1 is a possible D gene (5 bases). The V end lost 2 bases, the J end lost 11 bases, and 12 bases lay between the germline ends. The CDR3 has 12 amino acids. The germline V gene encodes CDR1 KGHSH and CDR2 LQKENI. CDR3 DNA: TGTGCCAGCTCACCAGCCGGGGACGGGGCTTTCTTT. This sequence encodes CASSPAGDGAFF.

This rearrangement joins TRBV27 to TRBJ2-7, with 8 bases matching TRBD1. The V segment lost 5 bases and the J segment 7 bases; nucleotides outside the gene matches: 7. Germline CDR1 and CDR2: MNHEY and SMNVEV (reference sequence). The CDR3 totals 13 residues. CDR3 loop: CASSPWTGQEQYF. The DNA for the CDR3 is TGTGCCAGCAGTCCATGGACAGGGCAAGAGCAGTACTTC.